Listed below are T cell receptor beta chains from one sample, sequenced in a study of CD8+ T cells in alopecia areata. Clones were sequenced by immunoSEQ multiplex PCR, and TCRdb holds only the in-frame ones, with some missing. The data show approximately 180,000 clones, with over 50% seen just once and under 15% held by the top ten. Sequenced here: CD4+ T cells sorted from blood, sampled at week 0. Receptors were obtained from a human donor with alopecia areata. Both conserved end residues are part of each CDR3. A D gene is named only where the DNA matches it firmly. Not all rows give a size; the values are once, few, many and, for expanded clones, a class.

V gene	J gene	D gene	clone size	CDR3 protein	CDR3 DNA
TRBV5-4	TRBJ1-4	NA	NA	CASSPGATNEKLFF	TGTGCCAGCAGCCCGGGGGCAACTAATGAAAAACTGTTTTTT
TRBV29-1	TRBJ2-5	TRBD2	NA	CSVAVAGGKETQYF	TGCAGCGTTGCCGTAGCGGGGGGGAAAGAGACCCAGTACTTC
TRBV6-6	TRBJ2-3	TRBD2	few	CASSLAGISTDTQYF	TGTGCCAGCAGTTTAGCGGGTATCAGCACAGATACGCAGTATTTT
TRBV19	TRBJ1-2	NA	NA	CASTTRGVNRYGYTF	TGTGCCAGTACCACCCGGGGAGTAAACCGCTATGGCTACACCTTC
TRBV30	TRBJ1-2	NA	few	CAWSIHNYGYTF	TGTGCCTGGAGTATACACAACTATGGCTACACCTTC
TRBV6-5	TRBJ1-1	NA	once	CASSYGGLNTEAFF	TGTGCCAGCAGTTACGGAGGCTTGAACACTGAAGCTTTCTTT
TRBV29-1	TRBJ2-3	NA	NA	CSVDPGIHTDTQYF	TGCAGCGTTGATCCAGGGATACACACAGATACGCAGTATTTT
TRBV29-1	TRBJ2-1	TRBD2	few	CSGGLAGVEQFF	TGCAGCGGCGGACTAGCGGGTGTTGAGCAGTTCTTC
TRBV15	TRBJ2-7	NA	NA	CATSRDLFTSYEQYF	TGTGCCACCAGCAGAGACTTGTTTACCTCCTACGAGCAGTACTTC
TRBV6-5	TRBJ2-1	NA	NA	CATQGYERNEQFF	TGTGCCACCCAAGGATATGAGCGCAATGAGCAGTTCTTC
TRBV7-2	TRBJ2-2	TRBD1	once	CASSARTGESTGELFF	TGTGCCAGCAGCGCCCGGACAGGGGAAAGCACCGGGGAGCTGTTTTTT
TRBV29-1	TRBJ2-2	TRBD1	few	CSAVTGRSTGELFF	TGCAGCGCGGTGACAGGGCGCTCGACCGGGGAGCTGTTTTTT
TRBV15	TRBJ2-5	NA	NA	CATSGVGKQETQYF	TGTGCCACCAGCGGGGTCGGGAAACAAGAGACCCAGTACTTC
TRBV15	TRBJ2-1	TRBD1	few	CATSRGDRGSGEQFF	TGTGCCACCAGCAGAGGGGACAGGGGGTCGGGTGAGCAGTTCTTC
TRBV6-1	TRBJ1-1	NA	NA	CASSHAWGNTEAFF	TGTGCCAGCAGCCACGCATGGGGGAACACTGAAGCTTTCTTT
TRBV6-1	TRBJ2-5	NA	NA	CASSVPVHPRETQYF	TGTGCCAGCAGTGTTCCCGTCCACCCCCGGGAGACCCAGTACTTC
TRBV29-1	TRBJ2-1	TRBD2	NA	CSVGAGGLSPEQFF	TGCAGCGTTGGGGCGGGGGGTCTTTCGCCCGAGCAGTTCTTC
TRBV2	TRBJ1-6	NA	NA	CASREELGEPLHF	TGTGCCAGCAGGGAAGAACTTGGGGAACCCCTCCACTTT
TRBV29-1	TRBJ1-1	NA	few	CSVEGGITEAFF	TGCAGCGTTGAAGGGGGGATCACTGAAGCTTTCTTT
TRBV7-9	TRBJ1-2	TRBD1	NA	CASSLPGQGNYGYTF	TGTGCCAGCAGCTTACCGGGACAGGGGAACTATGGCTACACCTTC
TRBV10-3	TRBJ1-4	TRBD1	NA	CAISEGTGGENEKLFF	TGTGCCATCAGTGAAGGGACAGGCGGAGAAAATGAAAAACTGTTTTTT
TRBV30	TRBJ2-5	TRBD1	NA	CAWSAGTGNQETQYF	TGTGCCTGGAGCGCCGGGACAGGGAACCAAGAGACCCAGTACTTC
TRBV5-1	TRBJ1-1	NA	NA	CASSHRDSETKTEAFF	TGCGCCAGCAGCCACCGGGACTCAGAGACTAAGACTGAAGCTTTCTTT
TRBV29-1	TRBJ2-3	NA	few	CSVERQGTDTQYF	TGCAGCGTTGAAAGACAGGGCACAGATACGCAGTATTTT
TRBV7-9	TRBJ1-6	NA	NA	CASSLALGQNSPLHF	TGTGCCAGCAGCTTAGCGCTGGGTCAGAATTCACCCCTCCACTTT
TRBV14	TRBJ2-1	TRBD2	NA	CASSQIGAGGYNEQFF	TGTGCCAGCAGCCAAATCGGAGCGGGGGGCTACAATGAGCAGTTCTTC
TRBV7-9	TRBJ1-2	NA	NA	CASSLTGANYGYTF	TGTGCCAGCAGCTTGACAGGAGCTAACTATGGCTACACCTTC
TRBV29-1	TRBJ1-3	NA	NA	CSVVSGHHTIYF	TGCAGCGTTGTGTCGGGCCATCACACCATATATTTT
TRBV18	TRBJ2-7	NA	few	CASSPQTGTTGNEQYF	TGTGCCAGCTCACCACAAACCGGGACAACGGGGAACGAGCAGTACTTC
TRBV30	TRBJ1-5	NA	few	CAWSVLRGSNQPQHF	TGTGCCTGGAGTGTACTCCGCGGCTCCAATCAGCCCCAGCATTTT
TRBV30	TRBJ1-1	NA	NA	CAWSLTAVGTEAFF	TGTGCCTGGAGTCTGACGGCGGTGGGCACTGAAGCTTTCTTT
TRBV6-5	TRBJ1-2	NA	NA	CASSSFLRPVTGGYTF	TGTGCCAGCAGTTCCTTCCTACGACCCGTTACTGGTGGCTACACCTTC
TRBV19	TRBJ2-5	TRBD2	few	CASSIREGETQYF	TGTGCCAGTAGTATACGGGAGGGAGAGACCCAGTACTTC
TRBV29-1	TRBJ2-7	NA	NA	CSVAGGPYEQYF	TGCAGCGTTGCCGGGGGACCCTACGAGCAGTACTTC
TRBV30	TRBJ1-1	NA	NA	CAWSDLVGEAFF	TGTGCCTGGAGTGACTTGGTGGGGGAAGCTTTCTTT
TRBV6-1	TRBJ1-6	NA	NA	CASSVSRDSPLHF	TGTGCCAGCAGTGTCTCGCGCGATTCACCCCTCCACTTT
TRBV30	TRBJ1-6	NA	NA	CAWNQQGLSSYNSPLHF	TGTGCCTGGAATCAGCAGGGGTTAAGCTCCTATAATTCACCCCTCCACTTT
TRBV30	TRBJ2-6	NA	NA	CAWSEGPGANVLTF	TGTGCCTGGAGCGAAGGACCGGGAGCCAACGTCCTGACTTTC
TRBV30	TRBJ1-2	NA	NA	CAWSTLTGYGYTF	TGTGCCTGGAGTACGCTCACCGGCTATGGCTACACCTTC
TRBV30	TRBJ2-2	TRBD1	NA	CAWSPRGHDGELFF	TGTGCCTGGAGTCCCAGGGGGCACGACGGGGAGCTGTTTTTT
TRBV30	TRBJ1-5	NA	few	CAWSVREQPQHF	TGTGCCTGGAGTGTCAGGGAACAGCCCCAGCATTTT
TRBV18	TRBJ2-4	NA	NA	CASSPLGTSQNIQYF	TGTGCCAGCTCACCACTTGGGACAAGTCAAAACATTCAGTACTTC